This T cell receptor beta chain was sequenced for a study of T cell changes during pregnancy in multiple sclerosis. Germline lookup yields CDR1 SGDLS and CDR2 YYNGEE. V gave up 0 bases and J gave up 1 base; unmatched junction bases: 5. The CDR3 covers 16 residues. Sequenced by immunoSEQ multiplex PCR; TCRdb stores in-frame clones only, minus some. Here the sample spans about 36,000 clones, about 92% being singletons. Sequenced here: CD4+ T cells from peripheral blood mononuclear cells, sampled in the first trimester of pregnancy. This TCR was sampled from a female donor with multiple sclerosis, enrolled in a pregnancy study. The chain recombines TRBV9 with TRBJ2-5, with 8 bases fitting TRBD2. Written as DNA, the CDR3 is TGTGCCAGCAGCGTAGGGGCGGGGGGAGCCCAAGAGACCCAGTACTTC. It yields the protein CASSVGAGGAQETQYF.